This is a list of T cell receptor beta chains from one sample in a study of blood T cell repertoires in COVID-19. Profiling relied on immunoSEQ multiplex PCR, and the TCRdb table lists in-frame clones only, not all of them. The sample has 110,000 to 150,000 clones, approximately 88% seen once; the top ten hold around 1.7%. Sequencing was carried out using peripheral blood. The receptor source for this set is a woman between 50 and 59 years old with acute or convalescent COVID-19. Each CDR3 is given with its conserved first and last residue. The D gene is left open where the match is weak. Clone size is not always given. Where it is, it says once, few, many or a class for expanded clones.

D gene,V gene,J gene,clone size,CDR3 protein,CDR3 DNA
NA,TRBV28,TRBJ1-4,NA,CASIVPGGEKLFF,TGTGCCAGCATCGTTCCCGGCGGTGAAAAACTGTTTTTT
TRBD1,TRBV28,TRBJ1-2,few,CASSKGQGIYGYTF,TGTGCCAGCAGTAAGGGACAGGGGATCTATGGCTACACCTTC
NA,TRBV18,TRBJ1-6,NA,CASSPSGNSPLHF,TGTGCCAGCTCACCCTCGGGTAATTCACCCCTCCACTTT
NA,TRBV19,TRBJ1-5,NA,CASSPAFHQPQHF,TGTGCCAGTAGTCCAGCGTTCCATCAGCCCCAGCATTTT
NA,TRBV11-3,TRBJ2-1,once,CASSHGLSYNEQFF,TGTGCCAGCAGCCACGGACTCTCCTACAATGAGCAGTTCTTC
NA,TRBV28,TRBJ1-4,few,CASSLLAVAGNEKLFF,TGTGCCAGCAGTTTATTGGCCGTCGCAGGAAATGAAAAACTGTTTTTT
TRBD1,TRBV5-6,TRBJ2-3,NA,CASSPYGTGGTDTQYF,TGTGCCAGCAGCCCGTACGGGACAGGGGGCACAGATACGCAGTATTTT
NA,TRBV18,TRBJ2-5,NA,CASSPLGSKETQYF,TGTGCCAGCTCACCACTTGGTAGTAAAGAGACCCAGTACTTC
NA,TRBV9,TRBJ2-7,few,CASSVSPNTYEQYF,TGTGCCAGCAGCGTCTCCCCTAATACCTACGAGCAGTACTTC
TRBD1,TRBV19,TRBJ2-3,NA,CASNQGVTDTQYF,TGTGCCAGTAATCAGGGGGTCACAGATACGCAGTATTTT
TRBD1,TRBV5-6,TRBJ1-5,NA,CASSAYDRVGGNQPQHF,TGTGCCAGCAGCGCGTACGACAGGGTTGGTGGCAATCAGCCCCAGCATTTT
TRBD1,TRBV19,TRBJ1-2,NA,CASSITGTGRGYTF,TGTGCCAGTAGTATCACCGGGACAGGAAGGGGCTACACCTTC
NA,TRBV19,TRBJ1-3,NA,CASSRERTASGNTIYF,TGTGCCAGTAGTAGGGAGCGGACAGCCTCTGGAAACACCATATATTTT
TRBD1,TRBV5-4,TRBJ1-1,NA,CASSRRDRREAEAFF,TGTGCCAGCAGCCGTCGGGACAGGAGGGAGGCTGAAGCTTTCTTT
TRBD2,TRBV5-6,TRBJ2-7,NA,CASSLASGRAAYEQYF,TGTGCCAGCAGCTTGGCCAGCGGGAGGGCCGCATACGAGCAGTACTTC
NA,TRBV19,TRBJ1-5,NA,CASSIRYSNQPQHF,TGTGCCAGTAGTATACGGTATAGCAATCAGCCCCAGCATTTT
NA,TRBV7-3,TRBJ2-5,NA,CASSLGGAGEETQYF,TGTGCCAGCAGCCTGGGAGGGGCAGGGGAAGAGACCCAGTACTTC
NA,TRBV14,TRBJ1-1,once,CASSQDQNTEAFF,TGTGCCAGCAGCCAAGATCAGAACACTGAAGCTTTCTTT
NA,TRBV6-5,TRBJ1-6,once,CASSLPRPSPLHF,TGTGCCAGCAGTTTACCGCGGCCGTCACCCCTCCACTTT
NA,TRBV2,TRBJ1-2,NA,CATEDSYPNGYTF,TGTGCCACGGAGGACAGTTATCCGAATGGCTACACCTTC
TRBD1,TRBV10-1,TRBJ1-1,NA,CASSELTGGLFTEAFF,TGCGCCAGCAGCGAGCTGACAGGGGGCTTGTTCACTGAAGCTTTCTTT
NA,TRBV3-1/TRBV3-2,TRBJ1-4,NA,CASSQVGQGPTPARKLFF,TGTGCCAGCAGCCAAGTAGGTCAGGGTCCCACACCCGCCCGAAAACTGTTTTTT
NA,TRBV19,TRBJ1-5,NA,CASSTPGDSNQPQHF,TGTGCCAGTAGTACCCCGGGGGACAGCAATCAGCCCCAGCATTTT
TRBD1,TRBV14,TRBJ1-3,NA,CASAAGGLGNTIYF,TGTGCCAGCGCGGCAGGGGGCCTTGGAAACACCATATATTTT
NA,TRBV14,TRBJ1-1,few,CASSQGGEAFF,TGTGCCAGCAGCCAAGGCGGTGAAGCTTTCTTT
TRBD1,TRBV9,TRBJ2-5,NA,CASSPGTGGETQYF,TGTGCCAGCAGCCCAGGGACAGGGGGAGAGACCCAGTACTTC
TRBD1,TRBV6-1,TRBJ1-6,NA,CASSALAGQGGNSPLHF,TGTGCCAGCAGTGCCCTCGCTGGACAGGGTGGTAATTCACCCCTCCACTTT
NA,TRBV2,TRBJ1-2,NA,CASSRDTPSYGYTF,TGTGCCAGTTCACGGGACACCCCTTCCTATGGCTACACCTTC
TRBD1,TRBV7-9,TRBJ1-3,NA,CASSTPDRGAGNTIYF,TGTGCCAGCAGCACCCCAGACAGGGGTGCTGGAAACACCATATATTTT
NA,TRBV13,TRBJ2-6,NA,CASSLGLGAGSGANVLTF,TGTGCCAGCAGCTTAGGCCTGGGGGCGGGCTCTGGGGCCAACGTCCTGACTTTC
NA,TRBV2,TRBJ1-1,NA,CASRNDMNTEAFF,TGTGCCAGCAGAAATGACATGAACACTGAAGCTTTCTTT
TRBD2,TRBV7-8,TRBJ2-5,NA,CASSRWSSGPQETQYF,TGTGCCAGCAGCCGTTGGTCTAGCGGTCCCCAAGAGACCCAGTACTTC
TRBD1,TRBV28,TRBJ2-1,NA,CASSRDRGGQFF,TGTGCCAGCAGCCGCGACAGGGGGGGACAGTTCTTC
NA,TRBV4-2,TRBJ2-5,NA,CASSQDFSTETQYF,TGTGCCAGCAGCCAAGATTTTAGCACAGAGACCCAGTACTTC
TRBD1,TRBV5-1,TRBJ2-1,NA,CATTGTGWDNEQFF,TGCGCCACCACCGGGACAGGGTGGGACAATGAGCAGTTCTTC
NA,TRBV5-4,TRBJ1-2,few,CASSLESAPGGYTF,TGTGCCAGCAGCTTGGAGAGCGCCCCCGGTGGCTACACCTTC
NA,TRBV4-2,TRBJ2-1,NA,CASSQFGFSVGEQFF,TGTGCCAGCAGCCAATTCGGCTTTAGCGTGGGTGAGCAGTTCTTC
TRBD1,TRBV3-1/TRBV3-2,TRBJ2-7,NA,CASSLIQGIYEQYF,TGTGCCAGCAGCTTAATACAGGGGATCTACGAGCAGTACTTC
TRBD2,TRBV5-6,TRBJ2-7,NA,CASSAGLAGAYEQYF,TGTGCCAGCAGCGCGGGACTAGCGGGGGCCTACGAGCAGTACTTC
NA,TRBV19,TRBJ1-1,NA,CASSIEYTEAFF,TGTGCCAGTAGTATCGAGTACACTGAAGCTTTCTTT
NA,TRBV12-5,TRBJ2-2,NA,CARQDNTGELFF,TGTGCTAGACAGGACAACACCGGGGAGCTGTTTTTT
TRBD1,TRBV14,TRBJ2-7,few,CASSQDWRQGFYEQYF,TGTGCCAGCAGCCAAGATTGGAGACAGGGATTCTACGAGCAGTACTTC
TRBD1,TRBV7-9,TRBJ2-3,NA,CASSLGGTGRPDTQYF,TGTGCCAGCAGCTTAGGGGGGACAGGGAGGCCAGATACGCAGTATTTT
TRBD1,TRBV28,TRBJ1-2,NA,CASSLPGTVYGYTF,TGTGCCAGCAGTTTACCCGGGACAGTCTATGGCTACACCTTC
NA,TRBV4-2,TRBJ1-1,NA,CASSKNSQGVTEAFF,TGTGCCAGCAGCAAAAACTCACAGGGTGTAACTGAAGCTTTCTTT
TRBD1,TRBV18,TRBJ1-2,NA,CASSPRQGGYGYTF,TGTGCCAGCTCACCTAGACAGGGAGGATATGGCTACACCTTC
NA,TRBV27,TRBJ1-6,NA,CASSLSASGSPLHF,TGTGCCAGCAGTTTATCAGCGTCCGGGTCACCCCTCCACTTT
NA,TRBV4-1,TRBJ2-3,NA,CASSQDPHGSTDTQYF,TGCGCCAGCAGCCAAGATCCCCACGGTAGCACAGATACGCAGTATTTT
NA,TRBV9,TRBJ1-1,NA,CASSVETDLGPEAFF,TGTGCCAGCAGCGTAGAGACAGACCTAGGACCCGAAGCTTTCTTT
TRBD1,TRBV15,TRBJ2-2,NA,CATSLGTATGELFF,TGTGCCACCAGCCTTGGGACAGCGACCGGGGAGCTGTTTTTT
NA,TRBV15,TRBJ1-2,NA,CATSRDPENYGYTF,TGTGCCACCAGCAGAGATCCGGAGAACTATGGCTACACCTTC
NA,TRBV4-1,TRBJ2-7,NA,CASSHRAGPGYEQYF,TGCGCCAGCAGCCACCGCGCGGGTCCTGGTTACGAGCAGTACTTC
TRBD1,TRBV5-4,TRBJ1-6,once,CASSDTGANSPLHF,TGTGCCAGCAGCGATACAGGGGCCAATTCACCCCTCCACTTT
NA,TRBV7-8,TRBJ1-5,NA,CASSLSGNQPQHF,TGTGCCAGCAGCTTATCGGGCAATCAGCCCCAGCATTTT
NA,TRBV9,TRBJ2-3,NA,CASSYNRDSDTQYF,TGTGCCAGCAGTTATAACCGGGACTCAGATACGCAGTATTTT